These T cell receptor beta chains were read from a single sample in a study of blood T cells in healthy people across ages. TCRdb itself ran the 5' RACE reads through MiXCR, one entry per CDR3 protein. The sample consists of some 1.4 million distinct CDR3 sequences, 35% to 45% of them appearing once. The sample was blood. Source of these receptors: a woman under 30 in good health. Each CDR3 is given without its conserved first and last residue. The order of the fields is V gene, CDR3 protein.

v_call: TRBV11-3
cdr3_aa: ASSLYEDRWPRSYGYT

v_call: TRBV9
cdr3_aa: ASSQGAHEQY

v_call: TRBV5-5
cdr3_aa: ASSSQGALNYGYT

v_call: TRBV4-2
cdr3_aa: ASSQDGEETQY

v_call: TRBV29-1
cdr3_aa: SVEEGTSRSTDTQY

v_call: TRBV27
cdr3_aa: ASSFTGAKETQY

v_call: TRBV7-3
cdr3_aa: ASSLKGAGGYNEQF

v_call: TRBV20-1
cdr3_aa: SARDRGGKNYGYT

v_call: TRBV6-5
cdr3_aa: ASRTGTSNTQY

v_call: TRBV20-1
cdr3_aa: SAPSGYYNEQF

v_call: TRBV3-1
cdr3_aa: ASGRGDYGYT

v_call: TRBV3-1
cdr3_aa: ASSPRDSQETQY

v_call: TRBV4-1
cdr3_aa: ASSQDSSYNEQF

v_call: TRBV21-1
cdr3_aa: ASSTSLRLRTDTQY

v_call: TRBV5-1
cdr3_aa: ASSLAQSSSSEQF

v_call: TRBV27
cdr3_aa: AGSGLAGLTDTQY

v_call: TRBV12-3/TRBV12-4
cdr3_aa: ASSLDGKDYEQY

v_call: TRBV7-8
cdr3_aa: ASSSRDRAQAKNIQY

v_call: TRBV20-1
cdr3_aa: SARAYFIKAGGLETQY

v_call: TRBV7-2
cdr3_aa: ASSLASGLTGELF

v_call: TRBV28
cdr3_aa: ASSLARAVYEQY

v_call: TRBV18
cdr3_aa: ASTPRRGEDTQY

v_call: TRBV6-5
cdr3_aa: ASSYAGGWRTEAF

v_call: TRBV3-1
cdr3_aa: ASSPTTSGGLSYEQY

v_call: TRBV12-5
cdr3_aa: ASGSGTSGRESLSYNEQF

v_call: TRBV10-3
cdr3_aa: AISPTAATNEKLF

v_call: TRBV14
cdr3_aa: ASSQDWENEQF

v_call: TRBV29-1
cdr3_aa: SVEQENTGELF

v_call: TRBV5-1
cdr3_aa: ASSFSVDYNEQF

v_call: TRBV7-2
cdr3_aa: ASRLTMGPDTQY

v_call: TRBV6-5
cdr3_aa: ASSYGSSGGTQY

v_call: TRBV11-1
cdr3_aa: ASSLRDRIENIQY

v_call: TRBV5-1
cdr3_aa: ASSLGRAFPDTQY

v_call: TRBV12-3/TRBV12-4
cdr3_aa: ASSSTPGVETLSYNEQF

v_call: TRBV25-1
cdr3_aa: ASAKAGLGTDTQY

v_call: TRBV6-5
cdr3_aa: ASSYQPTRRWELDEKLF